This TCR beta chain was recorded in a study of blood T cells in healthy people across ages. Peripheral blood, about 10 milliliters per donor, was collected. Isolating PBMCs gave at least 6.5 million of these cells per sample. Comments on this clonotype: It may be a read error: a sequence one base away is much more abundant.

A second PCR, run for roughly 7 to 12 cycles, used a sample-barcoded 5' primer plus a J-beta primer mix. Each single sample gave us at least 2.5 million CDR3-containing paired-end reads. A single record per CDR3 protein comes from TCRdb applying MiXCR to the 5' RACE reads. Of about 1,400,000 distinct CDR3 sequences in the sample, roughly 40% are singletons; the top ten hold 7% to 9%. The sequenced sample consisted of blood. This clonotype was sampled from a woman younger than 35 in good health.

The CDR3 reads CAISEGNYGYIF. DNA for the CDR3: TGTGCCATCTCCGAAGGCAACTATGGCTACATCTTC. J is TRBJ1-2 and V is TRBV10-3, with D hard to call. The CDR3 has 12 amino acids. In germline, CDR1 is ENHRY, CDR2 SYGVKD.